This entry lists 25 T cell receptor beta chains sequenced from one sample in a study of blood T cell repertoires in COVID-19. Measured with immunoSEQ multiplex PCR; TCRdb has only the in-frame clones, and not every one. The table has over 70,000 clones, 80% seen once. Material for sequencing was peripheral blood. The origin of the receptors is a woman in her sixties or seventies with acute or convalescent COVID-19.

J is TRBJ2-3 and V is TRBV21-1; TRBD2 was called by the table and not checked on the DNA. TRBV21-1 is a listed pseudogene. This CDR3 is built from 19 residues. The CDR3 coding sequence is TGTGCCAGCAGCAAAGGGCCGGGGAGGGGAGGACTTAGGAGGGATACGCAGTATTTT. It is translated as CASSKGPGRGGLRRDTQYF.

The chain combines TRBV3-1 (or the pseudogene TRBV3-2) with TRBJ2-5; a possible D gene is TRBD1 (5 bases). Per germline, CDR1 LGHDT and CDR2 YNNKEL (reference sequence). This CDR3 is 12 amino acids long. Trimming removed 3 bases from V and 5 bases from J, with 7 bases in between. The CDR3: CASSQGPETQYF. The DNA for the CDR3 is TGTGCCAGCAGCCAGGGGCCTGAGACCCAGTACTTC.

Only a few counts were recorded for this clone. In DNA, the CDR3 is TGTGCCAGCAGTGAAATAAGGACAACCTACGAGCAGTACTTC. Translated: CASSEIRTTYEQYF. The chain employs TRBV2 and TRBJ2-7; a weak D match, TRBD1 (5 bases). From germline, CDR1 is SNHLY and CDR2 FYNNEI. Between the trimmed V and J ends, which lost 2 bases and 2 bases, there was a span of 10 bases. The CDR3 runs 14 residues.

CDR3 amino acids: CASSTSGEYGYTF. The CDR3 DNA follows: TGCGCCAGCAGCACTTCGGGGGAGTATGGCTACACCTTC. V is TRBV5-1 and J is TRBJ1-2, with D maybe TRBD1 (5 bases). V was cut by 4 bases and J by 5 bases, with 12 bases left in between. This CDR3 has 13 amino acids. Germline CDR1 reads SGHRS; CDR2 reads YFSETQ.

This chain links TRBV7-2 with TRBJ1-1; maybe TRBD1 (6 bases). CDR1 is SGHTA and CDR2 is FQGNSA in the germline V gene. CDR3 length equals 13 residues. V was clipped by 8 bases and J by 8 bases, with 18 bases between them. CDR3 region: CASGRMGRGEAFF. The DNA for the CDR3 is TGTGCCAGCGGTCGAATGGGCAGGGGAGAAGCTTTCTTT.

This clone showed up just once. V usage is TRBV28 and J usage is TRBJ1-5; 8 bases align to TRBD1. This CDR3 spans 16 amino acids. J gave up 1 base and V 6 bases, and 8 bases lay outside the gene matches. CDR1 is MDHEN and CDR2 is SYDVKM in the germline V gene. The CDR3 loop reads CASSLGRTGSNQPQHF. CDR3 nucleotides: TGTGCCAGCAGCCTTGGGCGGACAGGGAGCAATCAGCCCCAGCATTTT.

The chain has TRBV11-3 and TRBJ2-2; D possibly corresponds to TRBD1 (6 bases). Germline CDR1 is SGHNT and CDR2 is YENEEA. The ends were cut back, 5 bases at V and 1 base at J, with 14 bases in the middle. CDR3 length: 16 amino acids. The CDR3 region is CASSDRTVRNTGELFF. In DNA form, the CDR3 reads TGTGCCAGCAGCGACCGGACAGTACGGAACACCGGGGAGCTGTTTTTT.

The rearrangement joins TRBV6-5 to TRBJ1-5, with a tentative D call TRBD1 (5 bases). The CDR3 spans 14 residues. The germline CDR1 and CDR2 sequences are MNHEY and SVGAGI. V lost 2 bases and J lost 5, with 10 bases in between. The CDR3 reads CASSYGRADQPQHF. CDR3 DNA: TGTGCCAGCAGTTACGGCAGGGCGGATCAGCCCCAGCATTTT.

The V and J genes are TRBV30 and TRBJ2-3; D may be TRBD1 (6 bases). CDR1 is GTSNPN, CDR2 SVGIG, per germline (reference sequence). V lost 5 bases and J 2 bases, leaving 17 bases between the germline ends. The CDR3 is 15 residues long. CDR3 residues: CAWDVGGGLTDTQYF. The CDR3 DNA is TGTGCCTGGGATGTTGGGGGCGGCCTCACAGATACGCAGTATTTT.

This chain uses TRBV7-6 with TRBJ1-2; D gene unclear. CDR3 size: 14 residues. Germline V gene lookup returns CDR1 SGHVS and CDR2 FNYEAQ. V lost 1 base to trimming and J lost 1 base, with 7 bases between them. This chain's CDR3 is CASSLGEGNYGYTF. CDR3 bases: TGTGCCAGCAGCTTAGGAGAGGGTAACTATGGCTACACCTTC.

The genes are TRBV4-3 and TRBJ2-7; D might be TRBD1 (5 bases). Per the germline V gene, CDR1 is LGHNA and CDR2 is YSLEER. Deletions cut 5 bases from V and 0 bases from J, with 14 bases between. There are 15 residues in the CDR3. The CDR3 loop is CASSYRTDSSYEQYF. CDR3 DNA sequence: TGCGCCAGCAGCTACCGGACCGACAGCTCCTACGAGCAGTACTTC.

The chain has TRBV7-6 and TRBJ2-7, with 9 bases that match TRBD1. Germline loops: CDR1 SGHVS, CDR2 FNYEAQ. V shed 2 bases, J shed 5 bases, and the junction held 10 bases outside the gene matches. The CDR3 is made up of 16 amino acids. The CDR3 DNA sequence: TGTGCCAGCAGCTTAAGACCGGGACAGGGAGGCAACGAGCAGTACTTC. Amino acids: CASSLRPGQGGNEQYF.

The rearrangement uses TRBV27 and TRBJ2-7, with 11 bases identical to TRBD1. The germline CDR1 and CDR2 sequences are MNHEY and SMNVEV (reference sequence). Trimming took 3 bases from V and 5 from J; bases not matched to a gene: 3. This CDR3 has 14 amino acids. The CDR3 region has the DNA TGTGCCAGCAGTTTTGGGACAGGGGGAAACGAGCAGTACTTC. Amino acids: CASSFGTGGNEQYF.

The V call is TRBV10-2, the J call TRBJ1-5; a weak D match, TRBD1 (5 bases). The germline V gene has CDR1 WSHSY and CDR2 SAAADI. The CDR3 sequence is 15 residues long. V was clipped by 0 bases and J by 2 bases, with 8 bases between them. The CDR3: CASSESGGRNQPQHF. The CDR3 DNA sequence: TGCGCCAGCAGTGAGTCGGGGGGACGCAATCAGCCCCAGCATTTT.

This chain connects TRBV18 to TRBJ1-2; D may be TRBD1 (5 bases). V dropped 5 bases and J dropped 3 bases, with 10 bases sitting between them. Germline V CDR1 and CDR2: KGHSH, LQKENI. The CDR3 has 13 amino acids. CDR3 DNA sequence: TGTGCCAGCTCAGACACAGGCGACTATGGCTACACCTTC. It yields the protein CASSDTGDYGYTF. Full variable domain (remainder filled in from reference TRBV18 and TRBJ1-2): NAGVMQNPRHLVRRRGQEARLRCSPMKGHSHVYWYRQLPEEGLKFMVYLQKENIIDESGMPKERFSAEFPKEGPSILRIQQVVRGDSAAYFCASSDTGDYGYTFGSGTRLTVV.

V gene TRBV9 combines with J gene TRBJ2-5, with 8 bases that match TRBD1. V lost 0 bases and J lost 4; bases outside the gene matches: 2. CDR3 length equals 14 residues. Per germline, CDR1 SGDLS and CDR2 YYNGEE. CDR3 amino acids: CASSVGTGRETQYF. CDR3 DNA: TGTGCCAGCAGCGTAGGGACAGGGCGAGAGACCCAGTACTTC. The full variable domain, with the rest looked up from reference TRBV9 and TRBJ2-5, is DSGVTQTPKHLITATGQRVTLRCSPRSGDLSVYWYQQSLDQGLQFLIQYYNGEERAKGNILERFSAQQFPDLHSELNLSSLELGDSALYFCASSVGTGRETQYFGPGTRLLVL.

The chain is built from TRBV6-1 and TRBJ2-7, with 10 bases that match TRBD2. CDR1 is MNHNS, CDR2 SASEGT, per germline. CDR3 size: 16 residues. J was trimmed by 2 bases and V by 3 bases; bases with no gene match: 7. The CDR3 DNA is TGTGCCAGCAGTGATAGCGGGGGGCCTCTTCCCTACGAGCAGTACTTC. Translating gives CASSDSGGPLPYEQYF.

The chain combines TRBV7-8 with TRBJ2-7; 7 bases line up with TRBD1. The CDR3 extends over 12 amino acids. CDR1 SGHVS and CDR2 FQNEAQ come from the germline V gene. The CDR3 loop is CAVRQGPLEQYF. DNA of the CDR3: TGTGCGGTCCGACAGGGCCCCCTCGAGCAGTACTTC.

The chain uses TRBV5-1 and TRBJ1-6, with 7 bases matching TRBD1. This CDR3 region has 12 residues. The V and J ends lost 7 bases and 9 bases, in that order; junction bases with no gene match: 4. CDR1 and CDR2 (germline): SGHRS, YFSETQ. The CDR3 coding sequence is TGCGCCAGCCGACAGGGAGGTTCACCCCTCCACTTT. Amino acid sequence: CASRQGGSPLHF.

Comment on this clone: The sample contains more than one DNA sequence encoding this CDR3. V is TRBV9 and J is TRBJ1-3; possible D gene TRBD1, 5 bases. This CDR3 contains 16 residues. In germline, CDR1 is SGDLS, CDR2 YYNGEE. The ends were cut back, 2 bases at V and 0 bases at J, with 12 bases in the middle. The CDR3 region has the DNA TGTGCCAGCAGCGTGGGCGGGGGGAGCTCTGGAAACACCATATATTTT. Its translation is CASSVGGGSSGNTIYF.

This clone was seen only once. The chain uses TRBV7-9 and TRBJ2-7, with a weak D call TRBD1 (6 bases). V lost 5 bases, J lost 3 bases, and 11 bases lay in between. The CDR3 length is 13 residues. The germline CDR1 and CDR2 sequences are SEHNR and FQNEAQ (reference sequence). CDR3 DNA: TGTGCCAGCAGCCCCCTAGGGGGCTACGAGCAGTACTTC. This translates into CASSPLGGYEQYF.

This clone was detected a few times. The chain combines TRBV4-1 with TRBJ1-2; D gene unclear. CDR1 and CDR2 (germline): MGHRA, YSYEKL. The CDR3 totals 15 residues. Trimming removed 4 bases at V and 2 bases at J, with 14 bases between. CDR3 sequence: CASSLHTELNYGYTF. Written as DNA, the CDR3 is TGCGCCAGCAGCCTACACACAGAGCTGAACTATGGCTACACCTTC.

The chain recombines TRBV9 with TRBJ2-2; maybe TRBD1 (6 bases). The CDR3 contains 14 residues. The V end was cut by 0 bases, the J end by 9 bases, with 12 bases between. CDR1 and CDR2 from the germline V gene are SGDLS and YYNGEE. The CDR3 loop is CASSVGDTGWELFF. The CDR3 DNA is TGTGCCAGCAGCGTAGGGGACACGGGTTGGGAGCTGTTTTTT. Based on the CDR3 plus reference TRBV9 and TRBJ2-2, the full variable domain is DSGVTQTPKHLITATGQRVTLRCSPRSGDLSVYWYQQSLDQGLQFLIQYYNGEERAKGNILERFSAQQFPDLHSELNLSSLELGDSALYFCASSVGDTGWELFFGEGSRLTVL.

The V call is TRBV27, the J call TRBJ2-1; the match to TRBD2 covers 15 bases. With 7 bases clipped from V and 4 bases from J, the junction kept 11 bases outside the gene matches. Germline V lookup: CDR1 MNHEY, CDR2 SMNVEV (reference sequence). There are 18 residues in the CDR3. The CDR3 nucleotides read TGTGCCAGCATTTGGACTAGCGGGAGGGCCGCTGGGTACAATGAGCAGTTCTTC. It is translated as CASIWTSGRAAGYNEQFF.

This rearrangement joins TRBV6-5 to TRBJ1-1; 7 bases match TRBD1. Germline V gives CDR1 MNHEY, CDR2 SVGAGI. CDR3 length: 13 residues. Trimming removed 6 bases from V and 3 bases from J; junction bases left unmatched: 4. CDR3 nucleotides: TGTGCCAGCAGACACAGGGGTGACACTGAAGCTTTCTTT. Protein product: CASRHRGDTEAFF.